This TCR beta chain came from a study of low-dose radiotherapy and immunotherapy resistance in tumors. Study-level background: Every six weeks patients received intravenous ipilimumab 1 mg/kg, and every two weeks they received intravenous nivolumab 240 mg. Daily oral aspirin at 300 mg began on cycle 1 day 1 and lasted four cycles.

Time point given: after trial treatment. Treatment here: LDRT plus nivolumab, ipilimumab, low-dose cyclophosphamide and aspirin (RACIN trial). Donors, who were enrolled in a single-arm phase I dose-escalation trial, received nivolumab, ipilimumab, aspirin, low-dose cyclophosphamide and low-dose radiotherapy. With 8 bases removed from V and 5 bases from J, the gap between germline ends came to 19 bases. The CDR3 contains 15 residues. Germline loops: CDR1 MDHEN, CDR2 SYDVKM. This clonotype was observed many times. Alpha- and beta-chain coverage of first-strand cDNA came from TRAV- and TRBV-specific primers. A roughly 19-cycle PCR with a constant-region primer and V-primer adapter amplified TCRs. MiXCR, run by TCRdb on the reads, gives a single entry per CDR3 protein. Of tens of thousands of distinct CDR3 sequences in the sample, around 47% were seen once.

The sequences come from PBMCs, collected after low-dose radiotherapy plus immunotherapy. This receptor was obtained from a male donor with gallbladder cancer. The chain employs TRBV28 and TRBJ1-5; D possibly corresponds to TRBD1 (5 bases). In nucleotides, the CDR3 is TGTGCCAGCTACAGCATGGGGGGTGGCGATCAGCCCCAGCATTTT. Its translation is CASYSMGGGDQPQHF.